What follows describes a single T cell receptor beta chain. What it binds is unknown. This CDR3 region has 14 residues. Germline lookup yields CDR1 MDHEN and CDR2 SYDVKM. V was pared by 6 bases and J by 4 bases, with 5 bases of the junction left unmatched. MiXCR, applied by TCRdb to the 5' RACE reads, yields one record per CDR3 protein. The data show around 390,000 distinct CDR3 sequences, under 25% seen once. The sample belongs to a study of CD8 T cells in ankylosing spondylitis. Notes on the study in general: Ankylosing spondylitis blood appeared to be characterized by a TCR beta motif of eight highly homologous variants. Past research had described some motif variants in reactive arthritis synovial fluid and blood. Disease-linked clones had a CD8+ phenotype and relatively low frequency in peripheral blood.

The V gene is TRBV28, the J gene TRBJ2-2; 7 bases are shared with TRBD2. Source material: blood, either unsorted or a sorted T cell fraction (not recorded which). The TCR originated in a male donor with ankylosing spondylitis. The CDR3 nucleotides read TGTGCCAGCAGGCATGGGGGGGGCACCGGGGAGCTGTTTTTT. It yields the protein CASRHGGGTGELFF.